Each of the 25 T cell receptor beta chains below was sequenced from the same sample in a study of blood T cell repertoires in COVID-19. Clones were read by immunoSEQ multiplex PCR, and TCRdb kept only the in-frame ones, dropping some. Here the sample spans some 260,000 clones, around nine tenths being singletons. Input material: peripheral blood. These receptors were obtained from a woman between 65 and 79 years old with COVID-19, enrolled during active disease.

This chain links TRBV2 with TRBJ2-7; possible D gene TRBD2, 5 bases. The CDR3 extends over 12 amino acids. Germline assignment: CDR1 SNHLY and CDR2 FYNNEI. Trimming removed 7 bases from V and 2 bases from J, with 9 bases in between. Here the CDR3 reads CASKSGAYEQYF. CDR3 bases: TGTGCCAGCAAAAGCGGCGCCTACGAGCAGTACTTC.

The rearrangement joins TRBV5-1 to TRBJ1-2, with no clear D. The CDR3 is 14 residues long. V was trimmed by 0 bases and J by 6 bases, leaving 12 bases between them. The germline CDR1 and CDR2 sequences are SGHRS and YFSETQ. The CDR3 loop reads CASSLVTRHHGYTF. CDR3 sequence (DNA): TGCGCCAGCAGCTTGGTGACGAGGCATCATGGCTACACCTTC.

The chain has TRBV27 and TRBJ2-1, with a weak D call TRBD2 (6 bases). V dropped 5 bases and J dropped 4 bases, with 15 bases sitting between them. The CDR3 is made up of 15 amino acids. Germline V gene sequence: CDR1 MNHEY, CDR2 SMNVEV (reference sequence). CDR3 loop: CASSMLAAQYNEQFF. In DNA form, the CDR3 reads TGTGCCAGCAGTATGTTAGCGGCACAATACAATGAGCAGTTCTTC.

The chain links TRBV9 to TRBJ2-1; 12 nucleotides agree with TRBD1. The germline V gene encodes CDR1 SGDLS and CDR2 YYNGEE. This CDR3 has 17 amino acids. V dropped 0 bases and J dropped 6; count of bases not matched to a gene: 7. CDR3 loop: CASSVVLGGQGANEQFF. CDR3 DNA sequence: TGTGCCAGCAGCGTAGTTTTGGGGGGACAGGGGGCCAATGAGCAGTTCTTC.

The chain couples TRBV5-6 to TRBJ1-1; the D gene is possibly TRBD1 (5 bases). Trimming shortened V by 2 bases and J by 4 bases, and 12 bases separated the two germline ends. The CDR3 contains 14 residues. Looked up from germline, CDR1 is SGHDT and CDR2 is YYEEEE. The CDR3 reads CASSFGLGGTEAFF. The CDR3 nucleotides are TGTGCCAGCAGCTTCGGTTTGGGGGGCACTGAAGCTTTCTTT.

The chain links TRBV5-1 to TRBJ2-7; TRBD1 matches at 9 bases. This CDR3 comprises 14 residues. The J segment lost 3 bases and the V segment lost 3 bases, leaving 4 bases of the junction unmatched. Germline CDR1 reads SGHRS; CDR2 reads YFSETQ. CDR3 DNA: TGCGCCAGCAGCTCGGGACAGGGTATCTACGAGCAGTACTTC. Its protein product is CASSSGQGIYEQYF.

This clone was found once. V gene TRBV10-1 combines with J gene TRBJ1-4; 7 positions match TRBD1. CDR1 is WNHNN, CDR2 SYGVQD, per germline (reference sequence). The CDR3 runs to 15 residues. V was clipped by 10 bases and J by 1 base; unmatched bases: 9. CDR3 sequence reads: CATGGSGGTNEKLFF. DNA for the CDR3: TGCGCCACCGGGGGTTCAGGGGGAACTAATGAAAAACTGTTTTTT.

This chain uses TRBV11-3 with TRBJ2-2, with D perhaps matching TRBD2 (5 bases). Germline CDR1 reads SGHNT; CDR2 reads YENEEA. This CDR3 comprises 15 residues. V shed 5 bases and J shed 2 bases, with 12 bases lying between them. Here the CDR3 DNA reads TGTGCCAGCAGCGACCGGACTCTAAACACCGGGGAGCTGTTTTTT. Encoded protein: CASSDRTLNTGELFF.

The V gene is TRBV5-1, the J gene TRBJ1-1; TRBD1 might be the D (6 bases). Trimming removed 0 bases at V and 0 bases at J, with 9 bases between. This CDR3 has 15 residues. From germline, CDR1 is SGHRS and CDR2 YFSETQ. CDR3 loop: CASSLDRALNTEAFF. Written as DNA, the CDR3 is TGCGCCAGCAGCTTGGACAGGGCCCTGAACACTGAAGCTTTCTTT.

The chain couples TRBV5-1 to TRBJ1-4; tentatively, D is TRBD1 (5 bases). The CDR3 loop spans 16 amino acids. V lost 3 bases to trimming and J lost 4 bases, with 16 bases between them. Looked up from germline, CDR1 is SGHRS and CDR2 is YFSETQ. The chain's CDR3 is CASSSALGRDNEKLFF. The CDR3 nucleotides are TGCGCCAGCAGCTCGGCGCTCGGCAGGGATAATGAAAAACTGTTTTTT. Full variable domain (rest looked up from reference TRBV5-1 and TRBJ1-4): KAGVTQTPRYLIKTRGQQVTLSCSPISGHRSVSWYQQTPGQGLQFLFEYFSETQRNKGNFPGRFSGRQFSNSRSEMNVSTLELGDSALYLCASSSALGRDNEKLFFGSGTQLSVL.

The gene calls are TRBV5-1 and TRBJ1-1, with TRBD1 matching over 7 bases. CDR3 length equals 15 residues. V shed 3 bases, J shed 0 bases, and the junction held 5 bases outside the gene matches. Germline V gene data show CDR1 as SGHRS and CDR2 as YFSETQ. The CDR3 region has the DNA TGCGCCAGCAGCTCAACAGGGGAGATGAACACTGAAGCTTTCTTT. Protein sequence: CASSSTGEMNTEAFF.

This clone has a single count. This chain joins TRBV9 and TRBJ2-7; D is undetermined. The germline V gene has CDR1 SGDLS and CDR2 YYNGEE. CDR3 length equals 15 residues. V lost 0 bases to trimming and J lost 2 bases, with 12 bases between them. CDR3 sequence (DNA): TGTGCCAGCAGCGTAGGCCCGGTTCTGACCTACGAGCAGTACTTC. This sequence encodes CASSVGPVLTYEQYF.

This clone was counted a few times. The chain links TRBV6-1 to TRBJ1-3; D gene uncertain. Germline CDR1 is MNHNS and CDR2 is SASEGT. V was shortened by 3 bases and J by 3 bases, with 15 bases between the two germline ends. This CDR3 region has 16 residues. The chain's CDR3 is CASSDRRGGGGNTIYF. The CDR3 DNA is TGTGCCAGCAGTGATCGCCGGGGTGGCGGTGGAAACACCATATATTTT.

This clone was seen once. This sequence joins TRBV18 and TRBJ2-1, with 11 bases identical to TRBD2. The J segment lost 2 bases and the V segment lost 6 bases, leaving 3 bases of the junction unmatched. Looked up from germline, CDR1 is KGHSH and CDR2 is LQKENI. This CDR3 spans 15 amino acids. CDR3 loop: CASSELAGAYNEQFF. CDR3 bases: TGTGCCAGCTCCGAACTAGCGGGAGCCTACAATGAGCAGTTCTTC.

The rearrangement joins TRBV4-2 to TRBJ2-3; D is uncertain. Trimming stripped 3 bases from V and 4 bases from J, with 8 bases between. Germline CDR1 LGHNA, CDR2 YNFKEQ. This CDR3 is built from 13 residues. CDR3 residues: CASSQTQADTQYF. Written as DNA, the CDR3 is TGTGCCAGCAGCCAGACCCAGGCAGATACGCAGTATTTT.

The sample holds a few counts of this clone. V is TRBV10-1 and J is TRBJ2-1; 8 bases agree with TRBD2. The CDR3 has 16 residues. J gave up 4 bases and V 4 bases, and 9 bases lay outside the gene matches. Per the germline V gene, CDR1 is WNHNN and CDR2 is SYGVQD (reference sequence). The CDR3 spells CASSAPLLAVYNEQFF. Written as DNA, the CDR3 is TGCGCCAGCAGTGCCCCCCTACTAGCGGTATACAATGAGCAGTTCTTC.

The chain couples TRBV6-2 or TRBV6-3 to TRBJ2-1, with 9 bases fitting TRBD2. The germline V gene encodes CDR1 MNHEY and CDR2 SVGEGT. Losses at the gene ends were 2 bases for V and 9 bases for J; bases not matched to a gene: 11. CDR3 length equals 16 residues. CDR3 DNA: TGTGCCAGCAGTTACCATGAGGTAGCGGGAGACGGTGAGCAGTTCTTC. Amino acid sequence: CASSYHEVAGDGEQFF.

CDR3 nucleotides: TGCGCCAGCAGCTTGGTGGCCTCAAGCTCCTACGAGCAGTACTTC. It is translated as CASSLVASSSYEQYF. V is TRBV5-1 and J is TRBJ2-7; D is uncertain. Trimming took off 0 bases at V and 0 bases at J, with 10 bases between the two ends. The germline V gene encodes CDR1 SGHRS and CDR2 YFSETQ. This CDR3 has 15 amino acids.

Only one count was recorded for this clone. The V and J genes are TRBV27 and TRBJ2-5; 10 bases agree with TRBD2. Per the germline V gene, CDR1 is MNHEY and CDR2 is SMNVEV (reference sequence). V dropped 4 bases and J dropped 5; count of bases not matched to a gene: 10. CDR3 length: 16 residues. CDR3 amino acids: CASSSEREGVWETQYF. CDR3 in DNA: TGTGCCAGCAGTTCGGAGCGGGAGGGCGTCTGGGAGACCCAGTACTTC.

This clone has just one count. In nucleotides, the CDR3 is TGCGCCAGCAGCCAAATGACAGGGGGGGGCTACGAGCAGTACTTC. It translates to CASSQMTGGGYEQYF. This rearrangement joins TRBV4-1 to TRBJ2-7; 9 bases agree with TRBD1. Germline lookup yields CDR1 MGHRA and CDR2 YSYEKL. The trim removed 2 bases at V and 3 bases at J, leaving 5 bases unmatched. CDR3 size: 15 residues.

This chain's CDR3 is CASSVGGGQNQPQHF. CDR3 nucleotide sequence: TGTGCCAGCAGCGTTGGGGGGGGCCAGAATCAGCCCCAGCATTTT. J is TRBJ1-5 and V is TRBV7-9; a possible D gene is TRBD1 (6 bases). The CDR3 loop spans 15 amino acids. Between the trimmed V and J ends, which lost 5 bases and 4 bases, there was a span of 15 bases. Germline V gives CDR1 SEHNR, CDR2 FQNEAQ (reference sequence).

This clone was seen a few times. The chain carries TRBV7-9 and TRBJ2-1; 10 nucleotides agree with TRBD2. J was trimmed by 3 bases and V by 3 bases; bases with no gene match: 11. Germline CDR1 is SEHNR and CDR2 is FQNEAQ (reference sequence). There are 18 residues in the CDR3. The CDR3 sequence is CASSLDGAGGPVYNEQFF. The CDR3 region has the DNA TGTGCCAGCAGCTTGGACGGAGCGGGAGGGCCGGTCTACAATGAGCAGTTCTTC.

This sequence joins TRBV3-1 (or the pseudogene TRBV3-2) and TRBJ2-3; D unresolved. V was shortened by 0 bases and J by 2 bases, with 9 bases between the two germline ends. The CDR3 sequence is 15 residues long. The V gene's germline CDR1 is LGHDT and CDR2 YNNKEL (reference sequence). The CDR3 sequence: CASSQDQDNTDTQYF. CDR3 coding DNA: TGTGCCAGCAGCCAAGATCAGGATAACACAGATACGCAGTATTTT.

The J gene is TRBJ1-3, the V gene TRBV14; D gene ambiguous. The CDR3 loop spans 15 amino acids. CDR1 is SGHDN, CDR2 FVKESK, per germline. V was clipped by 7 bases and J by 2 bases, with 15 bases between them. CDR3 DNA sequence: TGTGCCAGCACCTCAAACCCGAGTCCTGGAAACACCATATATTTT. Amino acid sequence: CASTSNPSPGNTIYF.

The rearrangement joins TRBV28 to TRBJ1-1; 7 bases are a match to TRBD1. V shed 6 bases, J shed 0 bases, and the junction held 10 bases outside the gene matches. This CDR3 region has 16 residues. Germline CDR1 reads MDHEN; CDR2 reads SYDVKM. The CDR3 is CASRLGGARVNTEAFF. The CDR3 nucleotides are TGTGCCAGCAGGTTAGGGGGCGCCAGGGTGAACACTGAAGCTTTCTTT.